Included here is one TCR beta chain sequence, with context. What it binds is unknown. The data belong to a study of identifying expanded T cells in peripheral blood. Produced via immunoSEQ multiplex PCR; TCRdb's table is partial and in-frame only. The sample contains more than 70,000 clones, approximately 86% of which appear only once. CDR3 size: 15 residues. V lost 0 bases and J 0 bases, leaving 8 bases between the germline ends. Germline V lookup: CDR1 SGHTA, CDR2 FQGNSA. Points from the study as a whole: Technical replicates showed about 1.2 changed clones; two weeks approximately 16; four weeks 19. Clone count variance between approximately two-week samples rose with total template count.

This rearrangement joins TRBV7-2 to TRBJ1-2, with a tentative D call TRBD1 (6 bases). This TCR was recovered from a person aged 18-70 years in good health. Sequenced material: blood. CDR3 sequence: CASSLARTANYGYTF. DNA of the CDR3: TGTGCCAGCAGCTTAGCGAGGACAGCTAACTATGGCTACACCTTC.